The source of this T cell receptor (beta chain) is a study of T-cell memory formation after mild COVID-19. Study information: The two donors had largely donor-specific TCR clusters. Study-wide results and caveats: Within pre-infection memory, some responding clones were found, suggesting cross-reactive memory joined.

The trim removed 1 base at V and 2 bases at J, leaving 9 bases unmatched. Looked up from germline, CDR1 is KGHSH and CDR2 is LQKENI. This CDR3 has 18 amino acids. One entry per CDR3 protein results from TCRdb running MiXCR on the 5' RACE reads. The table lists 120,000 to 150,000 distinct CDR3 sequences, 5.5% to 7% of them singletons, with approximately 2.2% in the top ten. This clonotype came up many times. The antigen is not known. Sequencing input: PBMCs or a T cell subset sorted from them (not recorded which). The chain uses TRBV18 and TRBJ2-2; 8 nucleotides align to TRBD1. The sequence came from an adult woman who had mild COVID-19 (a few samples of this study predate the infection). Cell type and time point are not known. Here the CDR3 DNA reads TGTGCCAGCTCACCACTAATGGCGACAGGGGCTAACACCGGGGAGCTGTTTTTT. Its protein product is CASSPLMATGANTGELFF.